The 11 T cell receptor beta chains given below trace back to one sample, sequenced in a study of T cell changes during pregnancy in multiple sclerosis. Method: immunoSEQ multiplex PCR; TCRdb's copy keeps in-frame clones and lacks some. The data show roughly 80,000 clones, around 93% seen once. This sample comprised peripheral blood, obtained in the second trimester of pregnancy. These receptors were obtained from a female donor with multiple sclerosis, enrolled in a pregnancy study.

The chain combines TRBV7-2 with TRBJ2-1; D call uncertain. The germline V gene has CDR1 SGHTA and CDR2 FQGNSA. The CDR3 spans 13 residues. Trimming removed 1 base from V and 9 bases from J, with 10 bases in between. The CDR3 here is CASSLVARSEQFF. CDR3 nucleotides: TGTGCCAGCAGCTTAGTTGCGCGAAGTGAGCAGTTCTTC. The whole variable domain, remainder taken from reference TRBV7-2 and TRBJ2-1, is GAGVSQSPSNKVTEKGKDVELRCDPISGHTALYWYRQSLGQGLEFLIYFQGNSAPDKSGLPSDRFSAERTGGSVSTLTIQRTQQEDSAVYLCASSLVARSEQFFGPGTRLTVL.

This clone was seen only once. This sequence joins TRBV5-4 and TRBJ1-1; 7 nucleotides line up with TRBD1. V was pared by 2 bases and J by 1 base, with 5 bases of the junction left unmatched. CDR1 is SGHNT, CDR2 YYREEE, per germline (reference sequence). CDR3 size: 15 residues. The CDR3 region is CASSLRGRRNTEAFF. The CDR3 DNA sequence: TGTGCCAGCAGCTTAAGGGGGCGCCGGAACACTGAAGCTTTCTTT.

This clone came up once. The chain links TRBV4-1 to TRBJ2-7; D perhaps matches TRBD2 (6 bases). Germline lookup yields CDR1 MGHRA and CDR2 YSYEKL. V lost 4 bases and J lost 3, with 22 bases in between. The length of the CDR3 is 17 residues. CDR3 sequence reads: CASSPEGGAGTRYEQYF. CDR3 in DNA: TGCGCCAGCAGCCCCGAAGGCGGGGCGGGGACCCGCTACGAGCAGTACTTC.

The chain links TRBV6-1 to TRBJ1-5; D unresolved. This CDR3 contains 14 residues. With 0 bases removed from V and 2 bases from J, the gap between germline ends came to 5 bases. Germline values: CDR1 MNHNS, CDR2 SASEGT. The CDR3, as DNA: TGTGCCAGCAGTGAAGCACAGCGCAATCAGCCCCAGCATTTT. Translated, it gives CASSEAQRNQPQHF.

This chain uses TRBV5-1 with TRBJ2-7; D unresolved. With 0 bases removed from V and 6 bases from J, the gap between germline ends came to 13 bases. Germline-derived CDR1 and CDR2 are SGHRS and YFSETQ. The CDR3 has 14 residues. The CDR3 DNA reads TGCGCCAGCAGCTTGGAATACGGTTTTGGCGAGCAGTACTTC. Amino acids: CASSLEYGFGEQYF.

This chain uses TRBV5-1 with TRBJ2-1; a possible D gene is TRBD1 (6 bases). The CDR3 consists of 16 residues. The V end lost 2 bases, the J end lost 9 bases, and 21 bases lay between the germline ends. The V gene's germline CDR1 is SGHRS and CDR2 YFSETQ. The CDR3 DNA sequence: TGCGCCAGCAGCTTTCTCGACGGGACACTCCCTAGTGAGCAGTTCTTC. Protein sequence: CASSFLDGTLPSEQFF.

This clone has a handful of counts. CDR3 loop: CASSSYSSEEAFF. The CDR3 nucleotides are TGTGCCAGCAGCTCGTACAGTAGCGAAGAAGCTTTCTTT. The chain uses TRBV7-8 and TRBJ1-1; D unresolved. The CDR3 is 13 residues long. V lost 4 bases and J 8 bases, leaving 14 bases between the germline ends. Germline assignment: CDR1 SGHVS and CDR2 FQNEAQ. Drawing the rest from reference TRBV7-8 and TRBJ1-1, the complete variable domain is GAGVSQSPRYKVAKRGQDVALRCDPISGHVSLFWYQQALGQGPEFLTYFQNEAQLDKSGLPSDRFFAERPEGSVSTLKIQRTQQEDSAVYLCASSSYSSEEAFFGQGTRLTVV.

The chain combines TRBV15 with TRBJ2-6, with a weak D call TRBD1 (5 bases). Germline V lookup: CDR1 LNHNV, CDR2 YYDKDF (reference sequence). The CDR3 runs to 19 residues. V lost 0 bases to trimming and J lost 0 bases, with 15 bases between them. CDR3 sequence: CATSRELQVHSSGANVLTF. CDR3 nucleotides: TGTGCCACCAGCAGAGAGTTACAGGTCCATTCCTCTGGGGCCAACGTCCTGACTTTC.

The chain is built from TRBV5-6 and TRBJ1-1; maybe TRBD1 (5 bases). CDR3 length equals 15 residues. V gave up 3 bases and J gave up 4 bases, with 16 bases separating them. Germline V gene sequence: CDR1 SGHDT, CDR2 YYEEEE. The DNA of the CDR3 is TGTGCCAGCAGCTACAGGACCGCGCGGGGCACTGAAGCTTTCTTT. Protein: CASSYRTARGTEAFF.

J is TRBJ2-7 and V is TRBV5-4; TRBD1 matches 10 bases. Germline CDR1 SGHNT, CDR2 YYREEE (reference sequence). The CDR3 extends over 18 amino acids. J was trimmed by 9 bases and V by 0 bases; bases with no gene match: 18. The DNA for the CDR3 is TGTGCCAGCAGCTTGGCCATAAACCCCAGCGGGACAGGGGATGGGCAGTACTTC. Protein sequence: CASSLAINPSGTGDGQYF.

The J gene is TRBJ2-1, the V gene TRBV5-1; tentative D call: TRBD1 (5 bases). This CDR3 is 12 amino acids long. The germline V and J ends were trimmed by 0 bases and 7 bases, with 5 bases remaining between them. Germline V gene lookup returns CDR1 SGHRS and CDR2 YFSETQ. In DNA form, the CDR3 reads TGCGCCAGCAGCTTGGCAGGGAATGAGCAGTTCTTC. Translating it yields CASSLAGNEQFF. Looking up the rest from reference TRBV5-1 and TRBJ2-1 gives the full variable domain: KAGVTQTPRYLIKTRGQQVTLSCSPISGHRSVSWYQQTPGQGLQFLFEYFSETQRNKGNFPGRFSGRQFSNSRSEMNVSTLELGDSALYLCASSLAGNEQFFGPGTRLTVL.